The next 16 T cell receptor beta chains were all read from a single sample in a study of blood T cells in healthy people across ages (dated by TCRdb to 2015 to 2017). The receptor library was made with 5' RACE. The data were produced on an Illumina HiSeq 2500. A second PCR of roughly 7 to 11 cycles was performed with a sample-barcoded 5' primer and a J-beta primer mix. TCRdb reanalyzed the raw reads on its own, using fastp at Q25 for trimming and MiXCR for clone calling, and kept in-frame beta chains. Entries are consolidated by CDR3 protein sequence, retaining the most common genes and DNA. The sample table records more than 800,000 distinct CDR3 sequences; more than 35% of these occur just once. The top ten constitute over 15% of the sample. Sequenced sample: blood. All receptors come from a woman aged 55-70 years in good health.

This sequence joins TRBV10-3 and TRBJ2-1, with 12 bases that match TRBD2. Trimming at V came to 5 bases and at J to 6 bases, leaving 8 bases not matched to a gene. The CDR3 is 16 amino acids. The germline V gene encodes CDR1 ENHRY and CDR2 SYGVKD. The CDR3 coding sequence is TGTGCCATCAGTAGAGGACTAGCGGGATTACGCAATGAGCAGTTCTTC. Residues: CAISRGLAGLRNEQFF.

This chain uses TRBV4-1 with TRBJ2-1, with 9 positions matching TRBD2. CDR3 size: 15 residues. J was trimmed by 7 bases and V by 4 bases; bases with no gene match: 8. The germline CDR1 and CDR2 sequences are MGHRA and YSYEKL. This CDR3 is CASSRSSGIRNEQFF. The DNA of the CDR3 is TGCGCCAGCAGCCGATCTAGCGGGATTCGGAATGAGCAGTTCTTC.

The rearrangement uses TRBV6-5 and TRBJ2-2; 7 bases agree with TRBD2. Germline loops: CDR1 MNHEY, CDR2 SVGAGI. The CDR3 consists of 15 residues. The J segment lost 5 bases and the V segment lost 1 base, leaving 4 bases of the junction unmatched. CDR3 residues: CASSYYGRATGELFF. The CDR3 region has the DNA TGTGCCAGCAGTTACTATGGGAGGGCTACCGGGGAGCTGTTTTTT.

The chain carries TRBV7-9 and TRBJ2-1; no reliable D call. The germline V and J ends were trimmed by 0 bases and 1 base, with 10 bases remaining between them. Germline loops: CDR1 SEHNR, CDR2 FQNEAQ (reference sequence). The CDR3 sequence is 16 residues long. The CDR3: CASSLALAASYNEQFF. The DNA of the CDR3 is TGTGCCAGCAGCTTAGCGCTCGCGGCTTCCTACAATGAGCAGTTCTTC. Supplemented by reference TRBV7-9 and TRBJ2-1, the full variable domain reads DTGVSQNPRHKITKRGQNVTFRCDPISEHNRLYWYRQTLGQGPEFLTYFQNEAQLEKSRLLSDRFSAERPKGSFSTLEIQRTEQGDSAMYLCASSLALAASYNEQFFGPGTRLTVL.

This rearrangement joins TRBV7-2 to TRBJ2-5, with a possible D match to TRBD2 (6 bases). CDR1 is SGHTA and CDR2 is FQGNSA in the germline V gene. The CDR3 is 17 amino acids. The V end was cut by 1 base, the J end by 3 bases, with 18 bases between. The CDR3 here is CASSLVWAGSHEETQYF. CDR3 sequence (DNA): TGTGCCAGCAGCTTAGTTTGGGCGGGATCTCATGAAGAGACCCAGTACTTC.

This clonotype was found a few times. This chain joins TRBV7-9 and TRBJ2-1; D is perhaps TRBD1 (6 bases). Per the germline V gene, CDR1 is SEHNR and CDR2 is FQNEAQ (reference sequence). The CDR3 spans 14 residues. V dropped 4 bases and J dropped 4 bases, with 11 bases sitting between them. In DNA form, the CDR3 reads TGTGCCAGCAGCTCAGGGGACCGGTACAATGAGCAGTTCTTC. Translated, it gives CASSSGDRYNEQFF.

The chain uses TRBV9 and TRBJ2-1, with a possible D match to TRBD2 (5 bases). Germline V gene data show CDR1 as SGDLS and CDR2 as YYNGEE. V gave up 4 bases and J gave up 7 bases, with 15 bases separating them. The CDR3 extends over 14 amino acids. In DNA form, the CDR3 reads TGTGCCAGCAGCCACCCGACTGGCGGGAATGAGCAGTTCTTC. Protein: CASSHPTGGNEQFF.

This clonotype was observed a few times. The J gene is TRBJ2-3, the V gene TRBV10-3; no clear D gene. Looked up from germline, CDR1 is ENHRY and CDR2 is SYGVKD. This CDR3 is built from 15 residues. V gave up 5 bases and J gave up 0 bases, with 12 bases separating them. The CDR3 loop is CAISKTETSTDTQYF. In DNA, the CDR3 is TGTGCCATCAGTAAAACAGAGACTAGCACAGATACGCAGTATTTT.

This clonotype was seen only a few times. The chain has TRBV20-1 and TRBJ2-1; 10 nucleotides line up with TRBD2. Trimming removed 5 bases from V and 0 bases from J; junction bases left unmatched: 22. Germline CDR1 DFQATT, CDR2 SNEGSKA (reference sequence). CDR3 length: 21 residues. The CDR3 reads CSAADTSGILLGLGSYNEQFF. The CDR3 DNA reads TGCAGTGCTGCCGACACTAGCGGGATCTTGTTGGGGTTAGGCTCCTACAATGAGCAGTTCTTC.

Of note for this clonotype: Mismatch with germline at one junction end may stem from a read error. The rearrangement links TRBV28 to TRBJ2-1; perhaps D is TRBD1 or TRBD2 (5 bases each). The CDR3 is 15 residues long. Germline CDR1 and CDR2: MDHEN and SYDVKM. CDR3 loop: CASSRDPGSYNGQFF. As DNA, the CDR3 is TGTGCCAGCAGCAGGGACCCGGGCAGCTACAATGGGCAGTTCTTC. Using reference TRBV28 and TRBJ2-1 for the parts outside the CDR3, the full variable domain is DVKVTQSSRYLVKRTGEKVFLECVQDMDHENMFWYRQDPGLGLRLIYFSYDVKMKEKGDIPEGYSVSREKKERFSLILESASTNQTSMYLCASSRDPGSYNGQFFGPGTRLTVL.

This sequence joins TRBV9 and TRBJ2-6; 9 nucleotides line up with TRBD2. In germline, CDR1 is SGDLS, CDR2 YYNGEE. V dropped 0 bases and J dropped 4; count of bases not matched to a gene: 5. CDR3 length equals 17 residues. In nucleotides, the CDR3 is TGTGCCAGCAGCGTAGGTAGCGGGAGTACCGGGGCCAACGTCCTGACTTTC. Its protein is CASSVGSGSTGANVLTF.

The genes are TRBV28 and TRBJ2-1; D call uncertain. The CDR3 totals 11 residues. Between the trimmed V and J ends, which lost 5 bases and 7 bases, there was a span of 6 bases. The germline V gene encodes CDR1 MDHEN and CDR2 SYDVKM. The CDR3 here is CASSRWNEQFF. Written as DNA, the CDR3 is TGTGCCAGCAGTCGTTGGAATGAGCAGTTCTTC. Variable domain in full (rest from reference TRBV28 and TRBJ2-1): DVKVTQSSRYLVKRTGEKVFLECVQDMDHENMFWYRQDPGLGLRLIYFSYDVKMKEKGDIPEGYSVSREKKERFSLILESASTNQTSMYLCASSRWNEQFFGPGTRLTVL.

Concerning this clonotype itself: The DNA is omitted, as the CDR3 cannot be located on it reliably, and the CDR3 follows TCRdb's listing. The CDR3 protein is CASSKLQGGATPSVRKRGYTF. This chain links TRBV21-1 with TRBJ1-2. TRBV21-1 is noted as a pseudogene. The CDR3 spans 21 residues, counting both ends.

Here the CDR3 reads CASSFEAGGVTDTQYF. The CDR3 DNA sequence: TGTGCCAGCAGTTTTGAGGCGGGAGGGGTCACAGATACGCAGTATTTT. This chain links TRBV27 with TRBJ2-3, with 9 bases identical to TRBD2. V dropped 3 bases and J dropped 2; count of bases not matched to a gene: 6. Germline V gene sequence: CDR1 MNHEY, CDR2 SMNVEV (reference sequence). The CDR3 has 16 residues.

V gene TRBV3-1 combines with J gene TRBJ2-3; 9 nucleotides align to TRBD1. The CDR3 loop spans 15 amino acids. Germline V gene data show CDR1 as LGHDT and CDR2 as YNNKEL (reference sequence). With V trimmed by 1 base and J by 6 bases, 5 bases remained unmatched. CDR3 residues: CASSQVTGGFDTQYF. The CDR3 nucleotides are TGTGCCAGCAGCCAAGTTACAGGGGGCTTTGATACGCAGTATTTT.

This chain uses TRBV29-1 with TRBJ1-4; TRBD1 is a possible D gene (6 bases). V was shortened by 7 bases and J by 12 bases, with 12 bases between the two germline ends. CDR3 length: 10 residues. Germline-derived CDR1 and CDR2 are SQVTM and ANQGSEA. The CDR3 loop is CSAIQGQLFF. CDR3 DNA sequence: TGCAGCGCAATACAGGGCCAACTGTTTTTT. Filled out from reference TRBV29-1 and TRBJ1-4, the complete variable domain reads SAVISQKPSRDICQRGTSLTIQCQVDSQVTMMFWYRQQPGQSLTLIATANQGSEATYESGFVIDKFPISRPNLTFSTLTVSNMSPEDSSIYLCSAIQGQLFFGSGTQLSVL.